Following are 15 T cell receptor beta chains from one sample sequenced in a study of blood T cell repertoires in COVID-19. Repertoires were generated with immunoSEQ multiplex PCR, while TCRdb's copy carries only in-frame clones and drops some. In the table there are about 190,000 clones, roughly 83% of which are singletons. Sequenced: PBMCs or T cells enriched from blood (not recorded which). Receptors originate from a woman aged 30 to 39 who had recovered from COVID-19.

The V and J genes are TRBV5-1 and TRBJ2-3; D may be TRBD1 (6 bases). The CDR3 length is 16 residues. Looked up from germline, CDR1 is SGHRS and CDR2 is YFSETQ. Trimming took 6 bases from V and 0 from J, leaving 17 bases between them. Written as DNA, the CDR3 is TGCGCCAGCAACGACAGGACACAAGCTAGCACAGATACGCAGTATTTT. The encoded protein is CASNDRTQASTDTQYF.

CDR3 coding DNA: TGTGCCAGTACTTCACCCCTCCCGGCCTACGAGCAGTACTTC. Its protein product is CASTSPLPAYEQYF. The V and J genes are TRBV19 and TRBJ2-7; D not certain. CDR3 length equals 14 residues. V was pared by 7 bases and J by 2 bases, with 15 bases between. Germline lookup yields CDR1 LNHDA and CDR2 SQIVND (reference sequence).

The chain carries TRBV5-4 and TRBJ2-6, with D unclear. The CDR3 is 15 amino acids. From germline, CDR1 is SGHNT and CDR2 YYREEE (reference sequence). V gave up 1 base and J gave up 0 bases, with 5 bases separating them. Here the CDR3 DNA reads TGTGCCAGCAGCTTGCTACGCTCTGGGGCCAACGTCCTGACTTTC. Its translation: CASSLLRSGANVLTF.

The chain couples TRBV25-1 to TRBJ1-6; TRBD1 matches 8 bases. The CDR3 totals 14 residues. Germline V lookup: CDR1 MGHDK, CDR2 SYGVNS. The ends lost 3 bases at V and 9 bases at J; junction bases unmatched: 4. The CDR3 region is CASSDSGQASPLHF. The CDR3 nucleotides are TGTGCCAGCAGTGATTCGGGACAGGCTTCACCCCTCCACTTT.

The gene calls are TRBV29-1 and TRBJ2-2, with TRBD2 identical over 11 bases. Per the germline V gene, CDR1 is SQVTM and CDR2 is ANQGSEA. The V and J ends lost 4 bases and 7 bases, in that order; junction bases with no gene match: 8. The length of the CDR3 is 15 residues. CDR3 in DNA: TGCAGCGTTGCTCTGACTAGCGGGAAGGGCGGGGAGCTGTTTTTT. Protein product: CSVALTSGKGGELFF.

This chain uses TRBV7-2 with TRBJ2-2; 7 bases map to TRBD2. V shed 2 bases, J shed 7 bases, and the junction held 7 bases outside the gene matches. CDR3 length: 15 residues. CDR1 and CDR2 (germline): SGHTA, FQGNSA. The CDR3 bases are TGTGCCAGCAGCTTAATTACGGGAGGTAACGGGGAGCTGTTTTTT. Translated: CASSLITGGNGELFF.

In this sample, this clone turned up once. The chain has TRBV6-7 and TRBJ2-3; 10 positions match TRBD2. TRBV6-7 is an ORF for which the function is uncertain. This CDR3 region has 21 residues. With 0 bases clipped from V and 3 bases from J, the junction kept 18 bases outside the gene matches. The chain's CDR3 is CASSYSGWSGGAELRTDTQYF. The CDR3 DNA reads TGTGCCAGCAGTTACTCGGGTTGGAGCGGGGGGGCGGAGTTGAGGACAGATACGCAGTATTTT.

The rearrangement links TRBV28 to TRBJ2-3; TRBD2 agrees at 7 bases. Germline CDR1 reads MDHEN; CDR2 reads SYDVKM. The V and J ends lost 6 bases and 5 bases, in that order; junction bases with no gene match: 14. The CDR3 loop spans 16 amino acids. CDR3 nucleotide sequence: TGTGCCAGCAGGCCGTTAGGAAAGCGGGGTTTAGATACGCAGTATTTT. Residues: CASRPLGKRGLDTQYF.

CDR3 DNA: TGCGCCAGCAGCTTCCGGGGACTCTCCTACAATGAGCAGTTCTTC. Protein sequence: CASSFRGLSYNEQFF. This chain uses TRBV5-1 with TRBJ2-1; tentatively, D is TRBD2 (6 bases). CDR3 length: 15 residues. V was cut by 2 bases and J by 0 bases, with 9 bases left in between. Germline values: CDR1 SGHRS, CDR2 YFSETQ.

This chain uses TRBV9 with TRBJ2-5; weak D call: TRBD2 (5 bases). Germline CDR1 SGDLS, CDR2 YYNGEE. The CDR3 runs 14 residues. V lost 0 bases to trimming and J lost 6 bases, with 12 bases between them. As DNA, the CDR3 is TGTGCCAGCAGCGTAGAGGCTAGCACGAAGACCCAGTACTTC. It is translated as CASSVEASTKTQYF.

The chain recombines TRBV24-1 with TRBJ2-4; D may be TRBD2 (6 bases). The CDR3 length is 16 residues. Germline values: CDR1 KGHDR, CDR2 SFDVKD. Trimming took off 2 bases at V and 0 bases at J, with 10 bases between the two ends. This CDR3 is CATSDSTGLAKNIQYF. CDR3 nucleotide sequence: TGTGCCACCAGTGATTCGACGGGACTAGCCAAAAACATTCAGTACTTC.

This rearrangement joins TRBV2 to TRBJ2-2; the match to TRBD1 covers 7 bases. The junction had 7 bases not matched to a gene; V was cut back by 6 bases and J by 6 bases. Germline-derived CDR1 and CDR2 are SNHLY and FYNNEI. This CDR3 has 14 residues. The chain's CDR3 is CASRTGQAPGELFF. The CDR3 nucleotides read TGTGCCAGCAGAACCGGACAGGCCCCCGGGGAGCTGTTTTTT.

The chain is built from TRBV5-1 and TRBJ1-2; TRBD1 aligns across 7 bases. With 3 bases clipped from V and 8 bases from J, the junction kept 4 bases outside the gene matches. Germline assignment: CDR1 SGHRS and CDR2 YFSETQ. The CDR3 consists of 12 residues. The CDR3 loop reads CASSSDRDGYTF. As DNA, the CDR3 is TGCGCCAGCAGCTCCGACAGGGACGGCTACACCTTC.

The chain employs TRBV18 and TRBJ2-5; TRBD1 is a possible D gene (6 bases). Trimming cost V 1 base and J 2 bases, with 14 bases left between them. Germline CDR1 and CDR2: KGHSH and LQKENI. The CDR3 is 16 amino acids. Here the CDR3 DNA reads TGTGCCAGCTCACCACGATTACAGGGTGGGCAAGAGACCCAGTACTTC. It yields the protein CASSPRLQGGQETQYF.

This CDR3 is CASSLISGNTEAFF. The DNA for the CDR3 is TGTGCCAGCAGTTTAATTTCAGGGAACACTGAAGCTTTCTTT. The gene calls are TRBV28 and TRBJ1-1; D not certain. The CDR3 sequence is 14 residues long. V lost 2 bases to trimming and J lost 1 base, with 8 bases between them. Germline CDR1 is MDHEN and CDR2 is SYDVKM.